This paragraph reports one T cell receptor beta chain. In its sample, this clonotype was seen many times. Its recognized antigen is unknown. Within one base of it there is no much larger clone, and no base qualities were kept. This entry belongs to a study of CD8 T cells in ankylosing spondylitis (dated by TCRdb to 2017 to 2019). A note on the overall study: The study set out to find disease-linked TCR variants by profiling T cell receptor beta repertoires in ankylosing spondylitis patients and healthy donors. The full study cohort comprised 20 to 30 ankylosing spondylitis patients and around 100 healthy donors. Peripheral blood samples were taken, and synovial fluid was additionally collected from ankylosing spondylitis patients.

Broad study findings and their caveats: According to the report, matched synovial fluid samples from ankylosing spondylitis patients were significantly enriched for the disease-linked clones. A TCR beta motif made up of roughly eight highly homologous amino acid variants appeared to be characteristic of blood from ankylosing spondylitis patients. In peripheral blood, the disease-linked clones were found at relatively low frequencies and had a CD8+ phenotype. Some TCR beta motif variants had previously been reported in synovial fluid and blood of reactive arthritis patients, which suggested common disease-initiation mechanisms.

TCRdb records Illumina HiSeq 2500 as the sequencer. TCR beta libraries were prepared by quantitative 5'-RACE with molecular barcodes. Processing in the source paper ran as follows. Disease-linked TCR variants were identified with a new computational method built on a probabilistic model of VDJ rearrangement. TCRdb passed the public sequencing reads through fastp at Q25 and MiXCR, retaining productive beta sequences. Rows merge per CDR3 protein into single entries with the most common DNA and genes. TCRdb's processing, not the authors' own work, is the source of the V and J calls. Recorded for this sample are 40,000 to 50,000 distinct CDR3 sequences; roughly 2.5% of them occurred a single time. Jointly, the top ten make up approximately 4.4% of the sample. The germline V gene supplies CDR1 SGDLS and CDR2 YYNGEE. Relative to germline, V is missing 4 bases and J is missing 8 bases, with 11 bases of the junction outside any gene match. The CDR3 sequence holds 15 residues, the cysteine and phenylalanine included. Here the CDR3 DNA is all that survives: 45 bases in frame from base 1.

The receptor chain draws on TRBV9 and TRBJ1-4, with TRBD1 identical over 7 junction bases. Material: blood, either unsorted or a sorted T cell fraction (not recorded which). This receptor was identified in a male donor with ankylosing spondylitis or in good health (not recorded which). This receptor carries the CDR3 CASSPGQAQGEKLFF. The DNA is TGTGCCAGCAGCCCCGGACAGGCCCAGGGGGAAAAACTGTTTTTT.